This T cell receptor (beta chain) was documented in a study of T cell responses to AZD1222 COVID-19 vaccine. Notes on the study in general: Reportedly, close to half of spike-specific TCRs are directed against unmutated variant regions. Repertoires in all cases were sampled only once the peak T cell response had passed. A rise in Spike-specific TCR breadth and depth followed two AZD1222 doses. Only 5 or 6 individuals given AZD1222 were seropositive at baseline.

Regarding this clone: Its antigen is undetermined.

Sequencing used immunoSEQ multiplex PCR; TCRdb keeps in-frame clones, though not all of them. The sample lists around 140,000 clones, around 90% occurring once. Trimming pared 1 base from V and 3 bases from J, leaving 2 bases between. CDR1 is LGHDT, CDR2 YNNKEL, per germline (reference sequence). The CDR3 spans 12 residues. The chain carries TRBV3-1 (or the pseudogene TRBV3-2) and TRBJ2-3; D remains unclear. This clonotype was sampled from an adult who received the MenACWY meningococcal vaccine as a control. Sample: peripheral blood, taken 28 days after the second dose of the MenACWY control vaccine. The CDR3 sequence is CASSQVTDTQYF. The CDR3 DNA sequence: TGTGCCAGCAGCCAAGTTACAGATACGCAGTATTTT.